Listed below are T cell receptor beta chains from one sample, sequenced in a study of blood T cell repertoires in COVID-19. Profiled with immunoSEQ multiplex PCR; TCRdb holds only in-frame clones, not every one. The sample includes some 20,000 clones, 80% to 95% of them seen just once. The sequenced sample consisted of peripheral blood. The origin of the receptors is a man in his 70s with acute or convalescent COVID-19. CDR3s include the opening cysteine and the closing phenylalanine or tryptophan. Fields, in order: clone size, J gene, V gene, D gene, CDR3 length, CDR3 DNA, CDR3 protein. The D gene is left open where the match is weak. Some rows mark clone size as missing; the rest say once, few, many or name a class of expanded clone.

clone_size: .; j_call: TRBJ2-6; v_call: TRBV14; d_call: .; cdr3_length: 17; cdr3_nt: TGTGCCAGCAGCCAAATTACCTGGGGGGCTGGGGCCAACGTCCTGACTTTC; cdr3_aa: CASSQITWGAGANVLTF
clone_size: .; j_call: TRBJ2-7; v_call: TRBV3-1/TRBV3-2; d_call: TRBD2; cdr3_length: 17; cdr3_nt: TGTGCCAGCAGCCAAGTTCCGCTAGCGGGGGGGCCCTACGAGCAGTACTTC; cdr3_aa: CASSQVPLAGGPYEQYF
clone_size: few; j_call: TRBJ1-4; v_call: TRBV5-8; d_call: TRBD1; cdr3_length: 15; cdr3_nt: TGTGCCAGCAGCGTCAAAACAGGGGTGGTAGAAAAACTGTTTTTT; cdr3_aa: CASSVKTGVVEKLFF
clone_size: .; j_call: TRBJ2-7; v_call: TRBV10-3; d_call: .; cdr3_length: 12; cdr3_nt: TGTGCCATCAGTGAACAGGCCTACGAGCAGTACTTC; cdr3_aa: CAISEQAYEQYF
clone_size: .; j_call: TRBJ2-5; v_call: TRBV7-2; d_call: TRBD2; cdr3_length: 11; cdr3_nt: TGTGCCAGCAGCTTAATGGGACTAAACTACTTC; cdr3_aa: CASSLMGLNYF
clone_size: .; j_call: TRBJ2-7; v_call: TRBV19; d_call: .; cdr3_length: 16; cdr3_nt: TGTGCCAGTAGTATTGCGGCCTTCGGGGGTGGCTACGAGCAGTACTTC; cdr3_aa: CASSIAAFGGGYEQYF
clone_size: .; j_call: TRBJ2-1; v_call: TRBV29-1; d_call: TRBD2; cdr3_length: 16; cdr3_nt: TGCAGCGTTCGAAACCCCGGGACTAGCGAGACAGATGAGCAGTTCTTC; cdr3_aa: CSVRNPGTSETDEQFF
clone_size: .; j_call: TRBJ2-1; v_call: TRBV20-1; d_call: .; cdr3_length: 11; cdr3_nt: TGCAGTGCAGCACAGGGTACTGAGCAGTTCTTC; cdr3_aa: CSAAQGTEQFF
clone_size: .; j_call: TRBJ1-5; v_call: TRBV3-1/TRBV3-2; d_call: TRBD1; cdr3_length: 15; cdr3_nt: TGTGCCAGCAGCCCAACAGACAGGGGGCTTCAGCCCCAGCATTTT; cdr3_aa: CASSPTDRGLQPQHF
clone_size: .; j_call: TRBJ2-1; v_call: TRBV24-1; d_call: .; cdr3_length: 16; cdr3_nt: TGTGCCACCAGTGATCTGAGGGATGGCCTAAACGGGGAGCAGTTCTTC; cdr3_aa: CATSDLRDGLNGEQFF
clone_size: .; j_call: TRBJ2-3; v_call: TRBV29-1; d_call: TRBD2; cdr3_length: 15; cdr3_nt: TGCAGCGCCTCTGGGCTAGCGGGAGTCGCAGATACGCAGTATTTT; cdr3_aa: CSASGLAGVADTQYF
clone_size: .; j_call: TRBJ2-7; v_call: TRBV5-1; d_call: TRBD2; cdr3_length: 15; cdr3_nt: TGCGCCAGCAGCTTGGTGGCTAGCGGGTCCTACGAGCAGTACTTC; cdr3_aa: CASSLVASGSYEQYF
clone_size: .; j_call: TRBJ1-6; v_call: TRBV28; d_call: .; cdr3_length: 15; cdr3_nt: TGTGCCAGCAGTTTATTAGGGGGGGTCCTACCACCCCTCCACTTT; cdr3_aa: CASSLLGGVLPPLHF
clone_size: .; j_call: TRBJ1-1; v_call: TRBV28; d_call: TRBD1; cdr3_length: 15; cdr3_nt: TGTGCCAGCAGTGGGGGAACAGGGGGGAACACTGAAGCTTTCTTT; cdr3_aa: CASSGGTGGNTEAFF
clone_size: .; j_call: TRBJ1-3; v_call: TRBV5-1; d_call: TRBD1; cdr3_length: 15; cdr3_nt: TGCGCCAGCAGCCTAAGTGGACAGGTCGGAAACACCATATATTTT; cdr3_aa: CASSLSGQVGNTIYF
clone_size: once; j_call: TRBJ1-4; v_call: TRBV6-5; d_call: TRBD1; cdr3_length: 12; cdr3_nt: TGTGCCAGCACCGGGACAGTCGAAAAACTGTTTTTT; cdr3_aa: CASTGTVEKLFF
clone_size: .; j_call: TRBJ2-5; v_call: TRBV12-5; d_call: .; cdr3_length: 16; cdr3_nt: TGTGCTAGTGGTAAACAAAAAAGGCTCCGGGGGGAGACCCAGTACTTC; cdr3_aa: CASGKQKRLRGETQYF
clone_size: .; j_call: TRBJ2-3; v_call: TRBV29-1; d_call: .; cdr3_length: 12; cdr3_nt: TGCAGCGTTGACGGAGGCACAGATACGCAGTATTTT; cdr3_aa: CSVDGGTDTQYF
clone_size: .; j_call: TRBJ2-3; v_call: TRBV7-2; d_call: .; cdr3_length: 15; cdr3_nt: TGTGCCAGCAGCAGACTAGGTCAGTTCACAGATACGCAGTATTTT; cdr3_aa: CASSRLGQFTDTQYF
clone_size: few; j_call: TRBJ1-1; v_call: TRBV5-1; d_call: .; cdr3_length: 13; cdr3_nt: TGCGCCAGCAGCCCAGGGGATAACACTGAAGCTTTCTTT; cdr3_aa: CASSPGDNTEAFF
clone_size: .; j_call: TRBJ2-1; v_call: TRBV7-7; d_call: .; cdr3_length: 14; cdr3_nt: TGTGCCAGCAGCTTAAGTCCAGGGAACAATGAGCAGTTCTTC; cdr3_aa: CASSLSPGNNEQFF
clone_size: .; j_call: TRBJ2-1; v_call: TRBV9; d_call: TRBD2; cdr3_length: 16; cdr3_nt: TGTGCCAGCAGCGCAGCCGGGACTAGCGGAATCAATGAGCAGTTCTTC; cdr3_aa: CASSAAGTSGINEQFF
clone_size: .; j_call: TRBJ2-7; v_call: TRBV18; d_call: .; cdr3_length: 15; cdr3_nt: TGTGCCAGCTCACCCGATATGCTTCAGGGGCACGAGCAGTACTTC; cdr3_aa: CASSPDMLQGHEQYF
clone_size: .; j_call: TRBJ2-7; v_call: TRBV10-3; d_call: .; cdr3_length: 13; cdr3_nt: TGTGCCATCAGTGACGAACAGGGTGTGACTCTGTACTTC; cdr3_aa: CAISDEQGVTLYF
clone_size: .; j_call: TRBJ2-7; v_call: TRBV23-1; d_call: TRBD1; cdr3_length: 16; cdr3_nt: TGCGCCAGCAGTCAATCTCGAGGGGGCGGACCCTACGAGCAGTACTTC; cdr3_aa: CASSQSRGGGPYEQYF
clone_size: .; j_call: TRBJ2-1; v_call: TRBV23-1; d_call: .; cdr3_length: 17; cdr3_nt: TGCGCCAGCAGTCAATTAGTGACACTCGGCAAATACAATGAGCAGTTCTTC; cdr3_aa: CASSQLVTLGKYNEQFF